This T cell receptor beta chain comes out of a study of blood T cell repertoires in COVID-19. The table came from immunoSEQ multiplex PCR; TCRdb's copy has only in-frame clones and leaves some out. The sample shows 160,000 or so clones, 75% to 85% of them seen only once. Germline V gives CDR1 LGHDT, CDR2 YNNKEL (reference sequence). Germline trimming cut 1 base from V and 3 bases from J; bases unmatched to any gene: 7. This CDR3 has 19 amino acids. Material: peripheral blood. The rearrangement joins TRBV3-1 (or the pseudogene TRBV3-2) to TRBJ2-3; TRBD2 matches 16 bases. The TCR was taken from a woman aged 60 to 75 with COVID-19, enrolled during active disease. The CDR3 is CASSQAGTSGGAGTDTQYF. In DNA, the CDR3 is TGTGCCAGCAGCCAAGCTGGGACTAGCGGGGGGGCCGGGACAGATACGCAGTATTTT.